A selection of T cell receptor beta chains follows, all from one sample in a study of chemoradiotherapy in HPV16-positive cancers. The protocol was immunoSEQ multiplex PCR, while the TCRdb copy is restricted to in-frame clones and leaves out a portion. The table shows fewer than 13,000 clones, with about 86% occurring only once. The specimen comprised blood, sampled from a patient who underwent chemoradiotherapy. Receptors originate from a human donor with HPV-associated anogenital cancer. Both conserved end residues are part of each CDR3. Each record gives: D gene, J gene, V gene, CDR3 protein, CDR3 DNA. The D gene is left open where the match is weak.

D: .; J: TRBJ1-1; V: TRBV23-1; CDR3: CASSQSPAPNTEAFF; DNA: TGCGCCAGCAGTCAATCTCCTGCGCCGAACACTGAAGCTTTCTTT
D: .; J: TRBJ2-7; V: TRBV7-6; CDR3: CASSLEVSNEQYF; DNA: TGTGCCAGCAGCTTAGAGGTTAGCAACGAGCAGTACTTC
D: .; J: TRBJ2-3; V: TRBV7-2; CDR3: CASSLNGGSIADTQYF; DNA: TGTGCCAGCAGCTTAAATGGGGGGAGCATCGCAGATACGCAGTATTTT
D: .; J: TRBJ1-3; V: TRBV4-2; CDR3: CASSLTRAPGNTIYF; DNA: TGTGCCAGCAGCCTAACAAGGGCGCCTGGAAACACCATATATTTT
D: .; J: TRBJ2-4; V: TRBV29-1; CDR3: CSVAPGPENIQYF; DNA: TGCAGCGTAGCCCCGGGCCCGGAAAACATTCAGTACTTC
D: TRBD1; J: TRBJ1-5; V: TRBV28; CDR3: CASSFDKVGRETGGNQPQHF; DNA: TGTGCCAGCAGTTTTGATAAGGTGGGCAGAGAGACAGGGGGAAATCAGCCCCAGCATTTT
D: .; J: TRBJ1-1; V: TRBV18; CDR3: CASSPLQGRSTEAFF; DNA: TGTGCCAGCTCACCATTACAGGGAAGAAGTACTGAAGCTTTCTTT
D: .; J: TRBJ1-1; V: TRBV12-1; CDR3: CASGGKGPDTEAFF; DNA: TGTGCCAGCGGGGGGAAGGGGCCAGACACTGAAGCTTTCTTT
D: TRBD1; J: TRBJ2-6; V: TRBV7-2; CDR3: CASSSDRAGANVLTF; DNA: TGTGCCAGCAGCTCGGACAGGGCCGGGGCCAACGTCCTGACTTTC
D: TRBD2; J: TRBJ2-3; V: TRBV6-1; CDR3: CASSGGGDADTQYF; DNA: TGTGCCAGCAGTGGTGGGGGGGATGCAGATACGCAGTATTTT
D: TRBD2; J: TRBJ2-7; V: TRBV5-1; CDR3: CASSLYALGGVLYEQYF; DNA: TGCGCCAGCAGCTTGTATGCCCTTGGGGGGGTGCTCTACGAGCAGTACTTC
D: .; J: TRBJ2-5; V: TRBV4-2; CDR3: CASSQDGTMKETQYF; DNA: TGTGCCAGCAGCCAAGACGGGACAATGAAAGAGACCCAGTACTTC
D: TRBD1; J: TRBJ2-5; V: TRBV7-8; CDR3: CASSKGQARETQYF; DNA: TGTGCCAGCAGCAAAGGACAGGCTCGAGAGACCCAGTACTTC
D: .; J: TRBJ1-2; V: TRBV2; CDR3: CASSEGRGSGYTF; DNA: TGTGCCAGCAGTGAAGGAAGGGGGAGCGGCTACACCTTC
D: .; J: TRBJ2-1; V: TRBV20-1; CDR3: CSARLAPEQFF; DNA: TGCAGTGCTAGACTAGCGCCCGAGCAGTTCTTC
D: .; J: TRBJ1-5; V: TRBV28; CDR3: CASSFRSGNQPQHF; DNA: TGTGCCAGCAGTTTTCGCAGCGGGAATCAGCCCCAGCATTTT
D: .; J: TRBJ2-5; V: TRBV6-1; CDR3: CASSEAPRSQETQYF; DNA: TGTGCCAGCAGTGAAGCGCCACGTTCGCAAGAGACCCAGTACTTC
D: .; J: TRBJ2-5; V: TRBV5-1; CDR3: CASSLALGETQYF; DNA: TGCGCCAGCAGCTTGGCTCTGGGGGAGACCCAGTACTTC
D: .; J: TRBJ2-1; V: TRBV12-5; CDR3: CASGSTTYNEQFF; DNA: TGTGCTAGTGGCTCGACAACCTACAATGAGCAGTTCTTC
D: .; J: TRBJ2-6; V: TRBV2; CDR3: CASSVTASGANVLTF; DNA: TGTGCCAGCAGTGTCACCGCCTCTGGGGCCAACGTCCTGACTTTC